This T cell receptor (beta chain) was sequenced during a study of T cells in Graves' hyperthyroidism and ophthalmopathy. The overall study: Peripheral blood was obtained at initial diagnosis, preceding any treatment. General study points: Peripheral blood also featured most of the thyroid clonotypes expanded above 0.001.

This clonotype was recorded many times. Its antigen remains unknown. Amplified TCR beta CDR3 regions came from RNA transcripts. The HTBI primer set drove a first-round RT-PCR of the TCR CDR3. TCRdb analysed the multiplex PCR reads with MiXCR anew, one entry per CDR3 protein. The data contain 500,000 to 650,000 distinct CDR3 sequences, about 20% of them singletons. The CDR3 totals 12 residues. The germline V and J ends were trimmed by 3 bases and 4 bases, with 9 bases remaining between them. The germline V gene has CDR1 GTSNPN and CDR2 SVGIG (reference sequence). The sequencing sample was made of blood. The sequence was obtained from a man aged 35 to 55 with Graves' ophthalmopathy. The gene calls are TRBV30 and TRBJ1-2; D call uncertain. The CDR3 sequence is CAWSLVSYGYTF. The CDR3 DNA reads TGTGCCTGGAGCTTAGTAAGCTATGGCTACACCTTC.